This T cell receptor beta chain was captured by sequencing in a study of spatial heterogeneity in lung cancer. Study context: The mean occurrence of each unique TCR and UMI combination in raw reads exceeded nine.

The CDR3 sequence is 13 residues long. Germline V lookup: CDR1 LGHNA, CDR2 YSLEER. V dropped 0 bases and J dropped 6 bases, with 7 bases sitting between them. Each CDR3 protein gets one entry after TCRdb re-called the 5' RACE reads with MiXCR. The table has over 90,000 distinct CDR3 sequences, roughly 10% seen once. Documented time point: sample taken at primary tumor resection. Material for sequencing was whole RNA from tumor, nontumor lung or frozen PBMC, left unsorted. The donors were approximately 65 patients with non-small cell lung cancer that was early-stage and untreated. The rearrangement uses TRBV4-3 and TRBJ2-3; D is unclear. This clonotype was sampled from a male donor with early-stage non-small cell lung cancer. Material: PBMCs, obtained at surgery. The CDR3 coding sequence is TGCGCCAGCAGCCAAGAGGTCTGGGATACGCAGTATTTT. Amino acid sequence: CASSQEVWDTQYF.